Here is one T cell receptor (beta chain) with its context. The data originate from a study of blood T cell repertoires in COVID-19. About the research overall: Nucleic acid was either cDNA or gDNA, and it came from T cells, B-cell-depleted T cells, or PBMCs.

Generated by immunoSEQ multiplex PCR, the TCRdb table keeps only in-frame clones and is missing some. The sample records 90,000 to 150,000 clones, around 90% being singletons. This clonotype was obtained from a woman between 45 and 60 years old with active or convalescent COVID-19. The sample comprised peripheral blood.

The CDR3, as DNA: TGTGCCAGCAGCTTATTATTCGACAGGAACTCTGGAAACACCATATATTTT. Translating gives CASSLLFDRNSGNTIYF. This sequence joins TRBV7-2 and TRBJ1-3; possibly TRBD1 for D (6 bases). This CDR3 contains 17 residues. Germline V CDR1 and CDR2: SGHTA, FQGNSA. Trimming took off 2 bases at V and 0 bases at J, with 14 bases between the two ends.